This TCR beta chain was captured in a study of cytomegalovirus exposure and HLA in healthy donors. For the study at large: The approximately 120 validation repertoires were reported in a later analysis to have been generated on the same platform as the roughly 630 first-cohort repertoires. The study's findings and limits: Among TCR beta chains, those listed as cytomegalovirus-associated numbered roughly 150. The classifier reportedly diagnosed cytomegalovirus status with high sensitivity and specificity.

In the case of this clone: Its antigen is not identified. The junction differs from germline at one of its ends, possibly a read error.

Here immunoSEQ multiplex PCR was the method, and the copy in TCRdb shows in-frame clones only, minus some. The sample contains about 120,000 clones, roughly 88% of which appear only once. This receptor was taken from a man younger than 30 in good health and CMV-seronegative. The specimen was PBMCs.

CDR3 protein: CASSEGYRGHTIF. In DNA form, the CDR3 reads TGTGCCAGCAGTGAAGGGTACAGGGGTCATACCATCTTT. V usage is TRBV2 and J usage is TRBJ1-3; TRBD1 matches 7 bases. Germline CDR1 SNHLY, CDR2 FYNNEI. The CDR3 loop spans 13 amino acids.